This TCR beta chain originates from a study of PD-L1 blockade in urothelial cancer. Study at large: Prior chemotherapy regimens per patient numbered 0 to 3. Investigators checked blood 3 weeks (second dose) and 6 weeks after treatment start. Overall study results and limits: Tumor-associated blood clones were expanded more by durable-benefit patients at 3 weeks.

In germline, CDR1 is SNHLY, CDR2 FYNNEI. The CDR3 is 12 residues long. Trimming cost V 6 bases and J 6 bases; bases outside gene matches: 2. Data came from immunoSEQ multiplex PCR; TCRdb stores just in-frame clones and leaves some out. The sample carries about 38,000 clones, about 85% recorded once. This clone was observed once. What it recognizes is unknown. This sample's time point: pretreatment peripheral blood. This chain links TRBV2 with TRBJ2-1, with TRBD1 matching over 7 bases. The clonotype was recovered from a man at least 80 years old with urothelial cancer. Sequenced material: PBMCs, taken around atezolizumab (anti-PD-L1) treatment. In DNA form, the CDR3 reads TGTGCCAGCAGGGGACAGCCCAATGAGCAGTTCTTC. Residues: CASRGQPNEQFF.